The 14 T cell receptor beta chains below come from one sample, sequenced in a study of kidney transplant recipient with SARS-CoV-2 infection. One entry per CDR3 protein, called by TCRdb with MiXCR from the reads. The table has under 250,000 distinct CDR3 sequences, 25% to 30% seen once. The source material was a blood sample, sampled at baseline and on roughly day 120 from a kidney transplant recipient. All receptors derive from a young adult male patient who had COVID-19 and was a kidney transplant recipient. Some of the T cells might come from the graft donor.

A note on this clonotype: At one end the junction does not follow the germline gene, possibly because of a read error. The J gene is TRBJ2-5, the V gene TRBV3-1; no firm D call. The germline V gene has CDR1 LGHDT and CDR2 YNNKEL (reference sequence). The CDR3 runs to 17 residues. The CDR3 is CAGSVSGPISFSETQYF. DNA for the CDR3: TGTGCCGGCAGCGTAAGTGGTCCCATTTCTTTCTCTGAGACCCAGTACTTC.

In the case of this clonotype: At one of its ends the junction is not consistent with the germline gene, which may arise from a read error. This CDR3 reads CASRYWLASYNEQFF. CDR3 nucleotides: TGTGCCAGCAGGTACTGGCTAGCTTCCTACAATGAGCAGTTCTTC. The rearrangement links TRBV6-2 or TRBV6-3 to TRBJ2-1, with D maybe TRBD2 (5 bases). Per germline, CDR1 MNHEY and CDR2 SVGEGT. The length of the CDR3 is 15 residues.

Turning to this clonotype: Mismatch with germline at one junction end may stem from a read error. The rearrangement joins TRBV19 to TRBJ2-1; no clear D gene. The CDR3 runs 16 residues. Germline values: CDR1 LNHDA, CDR2 SQIVND (reference sequence). The DNA for the CDR3 is TGTGTCAGTAGTTCCCGACGGTTGAGCTCCTACAATGAGCAGTTCTTC. Residues: CVSSSRRLSSYNEQFF.

On this clonotype itself: Since a much larger clone is just one base distant, this may be a read error. The V call is TRBV6-2 or TRBV6-3, the J call TRBJ2-5, with TRBD2 identical over 7 bases. CDR3 size: 14 residues. Trimming at V came to 6 bases and at J to 7 bases, leaving 11 bases not matched to a gene. The germline V gene encodes CDR1 MNHEY and CDR2 SVGEGT. In nucleotides, the CDR3 is TGTGCCAGCAGCCGCGGGACTAACGGAGGGACCCAGTACTTC. This translates into CASSRGTNGGTQYF.

As to this clonotype: An end of the junction does not agree with germline; a read error may underlie this. This chain links TRBV11-2 with TRBJ2-4; D assignment may be TRBD1 or TRBD2 (5 bases each). This CDR3 is 19 amino acids long. Germline CDR1 SGHAT, CDR2 FQNNGV. This CDR3 reads CASSLVPKELGVAKNIRYF. The CDR3 nucleotides are TGTGCCAGCAGCTTAGTCCCCAAAGAACTAGGGGTAGCCAAAAACATTCGGTACTTC.

Notes on this clonotype: This likely came from a read error, as a far larger clone is one base away. V gene TRBV5-6 combines with J gene TRBJ2-4; 7 positions agree with TRBD1. Gene TRBJ2-7 matches the end of the DNA better, so the J call may be wrong. CDR3 length: 13 amino acids. CDR1 SGHDT and CDR2 YYEEEE come from the germline V gene. CDR3: CASSFPDRNEQYF. The CDR3 DNA sequence: TGTGCCAGCAGCTTCCCGGACAGGAACGAGCAGTACTTC.

As regards this clonotype: Just one base apart from a much larger clone, this may be a read error. The J gene is TRBJ2-7, the V gene TRBV4-1, with a possible D match to TRBD1 (7 bases). CDR1 and CDR2 (germline): MGHRA, YSYEKL. The CDR3 covers 14 residues. CDR3 coding DNA: TGCGCCAGCGGCCATGGCAGGGGGGCTTACGAGCAGTACTTC. Translated: CASGHGRGAYEQYF.

The sample holds many counts of this clonotype. This chain links TRBV7-2 with TRBJ1-2; D not resolved. V was cut by 4 bases and J by 4 bases, with 22 bases left in between. CDR1 and CDR2 (germline): SGHTA, FQGNSA. The CDR3 sequence is 17 residues long. The CDR3 loop reads CASSYLRRDGKTYGYTF. As DNA, the CDR3 is TGTGCCAGCAGCTATCTACGCAGAGACGGAAAGACCTATGGCTACACCTTC. The whole variable domain, remainder taken from reference TRBV7-2 and TRBJ1-2, is GAGVSQSPSNKVTEKGKDVELRCDPISGHTALYWYRQSLGQGLEFLIYFQGNSAPDKSGLPSDRFSAERTGGSVSTLTIQRTQQEDSAVYLCASSYLRRDGKTYGYTFGSGTRLTVV.

This clonotype was seen ten or more times. The chain combines TRBV6-2 or TRBV6-3 with TRBJ1-6, with D tentatively TRBD1 (5 bases). Germline V gene lookup returns CDR1 MNHEY and CDR2 SVGEGT. This CDR3 is 13 amino acids long. The V end was cut by 8 bases, the J end by 7 bases, with 12 bases between. CDR3 DNA sequence: TGTGCCAGCGCCGGGACGGTCAATTCACCCCTCCACTTT. Its protein is CASAGTVNSPLHF.

Points on this clonotype: This could be a read error, since a much larger clone is one nucleotide away. The V call is TRBV7-9, the J call TRBJ2-7, with 8 bases that match TRBD1. CDR1 and CDR2 (germline): SEHNR, FQNEAQ (reference sequence). The CDR3 consists of 15 residues. The CDR3 protein is CASSLGQGPFWEQCF. In DNA form, the CDR3 reads TGTGCCAGCAGCTTAGGACAGGGGCCTTTCTGGGAGCAGTGCTTC.

This clonotype was observed at least ten times. The chain joins TRBV12-3 or TRBV12-4 to TRBJ2-5, with TRBD1 matching 9 bases. Unmatched junction bases numbered 7, after V lost 4 bases and J lost 4 bases. This CDR3 region has 15 residues. In nucleotides, the CDR3 is TGTGCCAGCAGTTCCTCCACGGACAGGGGAGAGACCCAGTACTTC. Encoded protein: CASSSSTDRGETQYF.

Regarding this clonotype: A much larger clone differs from this one at a single base, so this may be a read error. The chain couples TRBV3-1 to TRBJ2-5, with TRBD2 matching 8 bases. From germline, CDR1 is LGHDT and CDR2 YNNKEL (reference sequence). The CDR3 runs 17 residues. CDR3 region: CASSLRGGETYQGTQYF. The DNA of the CDR3 is TGTGCCAGCAGCCTCCGGGGGGGGGAGACGTACCAAGGGACCCAGTACTTC.

In its sample, this clonotype was seen a few times. This chain connects TRBV9 to TRBJ2-3; TRBD2 matches 7 bases. The CDR3 is 16 residues long. In germline, CDR1 is SGDLS, CDR2 YYNGEE. V gave up 0 bases and J gave up 6 bases; unmatched junction bases: 10. DNA of the CDR3: TGTGCCAGCAGCGTAGTGGCGGGAGATCAGTCGGATACGCAGTATTTT. It specifies CASSVVAGDQSDTQYF.

Remarks on this clonotype: This may be a read error, as it is one base from a much larger clone. The J gene is TRBJ1-1, the V gene TRBV6-1; D gene ambiguous. There are 13 residues in the CDR3. Germline V gene data show CDR1 as MNHNS and CDR2 as SASEGT. The CDR3 DNA follows: TGTGCCGGCAGTGATTTAGACAACACTGAAGCTTTCTTT. Protein sequence: CAGSDLDNTEAFF.